The sequence of this T cell receptor (beta chain) was determined in a study of early T cells in non-severe SARS-CoV-2 infection. TCRdb redid the calling of the 5' RACE reads with MiXCR, one entry per CDR3 protein. The profile shows about 63,000 distinct CDR3 sequences, 10% to 15% of them singletons. With V trimmed by 5 bases and J by 4 bases, 3 bases remained unmatched. The CDR3 has 14 residues. Germline CDR1 is SGHNT and CDR2 is YENEEA. This sequence originates from an adult who was a healthcare worker with PCR-confirmed SARS-CoV-2 infection or an uninfected control (not recorded which). This chain links TRBV11-3 with TRBJ2-3; TRBD2 aligns across 10 bases. The sample comprised whole blood. CDR3 DNA sequence: TGTGCCAGCAGCCCCGGGACTAGCGCAGATACGCAGTATTTT. Protein sequence: CASSPGTSADTQYF.